This TCR beta chain emerged from a study of T-cell reconstitution after alpha-beta-depleted transplantation in children. The study's findings and limits: Hyperexpanded clones declined; after one year, newly produced T cells mostly supplied diversity. At around two months after transplant, the alpha-beta T cells were reportedly derived from several hundred expanded clones that came from non-depleted graft cells.

The sample holds many counts of this clonotype. As yet, its antigen is unknown. Germline loops: CDR1 SGHRS, CDR2 YFSETQ. This CDR3 comprises 13 residues. V was shortened by 3 bases and J by 0 bases, with 7 bases between the two germline ends. The authors prepared the TCRbeta library with unique molecular identifiers. TCRdb re-derived calls from the PCR reads in MiXCR, one entry per CDR3 protein. The table includes around 30,000 distinct CDR3 sequences, nearly 6.5% detected once. The sequence came from a child less than two years old who had a stem cell transplant for acute myeloid leukemia, so the T cells may come from the graft donor. The genes are TRBV5-1 and TRBJ2-7; a possible D gene is TRBD2 (5 bases). This sample comprised peripheral blood, obtained 60 days after TCRalphabeta/CD19-depleted stem cell transplant. CDR3 residues: CASSWTGSYEQYF. The DNA of the CDR3 is TGCGCCAGCAGCTGGACTGGCTCCTACGAGCAGTACTTC.